The next 32 T cell receptor beta chains were all read from a single sample in a study of T cell responses to AZD1222 COVID-19 vaccine. Profiling relied on immunoSEQ multiplex PCR, and the TCRdb table lists in-frame clones only, not all of them. The sample contains roughly 66,000 clones, more than 70% of which appear only once. This sample comprised peripheral blood, obtained 28 days after the second dose of the MenACWY control vaccine. These TCRs come from an adult who received the MenACWY meningococcal vaccine as a control.

V and J are TRBV5-6 and TRBJ2-7; possible D gene TRBD2, 5 bases. The CDR3 is 12 amino acids. In germline, CDR1 is SGHDT, CDR2 YYEEEE. Trimming left V 0 bases short and J 5 bases short, with 6 bases between. The DNA for the CDR3 is TGTGCCAGCAGCTTGGCCGGGGACGAGCAGTACTTC. Translating gives CASSLAGDEQYF.

The chain employs TRBV28 and TRBJ1-2; D is possibly TRBD1 (6 bases). The CDR3 length is 16 residues. V gave up 6 bases and J gave up 7 bases, with 24 bases separating them. CDR1 is MDHEN, CDR2 SYDVKM, per germline. This CDR3 is CASSSNRRTDRVGYTF. The CDR3 nucleotides read TGTGCCAGCAGCTCCAATCGCCGGACAGACCGAGTTGGCTACACCTTC.

The chain carries TRBV5-6 and TRBJ1-2; tentatively, D is TRBD1 (6 bases). There are 15 residues in the CDR3. Looked up from germline, CDR1 is SGHDT and CDR2 is YYEEEE. The germline V and J ends were trimmed by 0 bases and 4 bases, with 13 bases remaining between them. CDR3 residues: CASSLVGGQLYGYTF. CDR3 sequence (DNA): TGTGCCAGCAGCTTGGTGGGGGGGCAGCTCTATGGCTACACCTTC.

V and J are TRBV12-3 or TRBV12-4 and TRBJ2-7; 7 positions match TRBD1. Losses at the gene ends were 8 bases for V and 4 bases for J; bases not matched to a gene: 2. The CDR3 length is 11 residues. The CDR3 DNA reads TGTGCCAGCTCACAGGGGTACGAGCAGTACTTC. Amino acid sequence: CASSQGYEQYF.

The chain has TRBV7-2 and TRBJ1-2; D not resolved. This CDR3 region has 14 residues. CDR1 and CDR2 (germline): SGHTA, FQGNSA. Trimming shortened V by 1 base and J by 3 bases, and 9 bases separated the two germline ends. The chain's CDR3 is CASSLGPGYYGYTF. Written as DNA, the CDR3 is TGTGCCAGCAGCTTAGGTCCGGGGTACTATGGCTACACCTTC.

The chain is built from TRBV6-4 and TRBJ1-5, with D uncertain. CDR1 and CDR2 from the germline V gene are MRHNA and SNTAGT. The V and J ends lost 6 bases and 2 bases respectively, with 8 bases between them. This CDR3 has 13 amino acids. CDR3 nucleotides: TGTGCCAGCAGGATCCGGGGCAATCAGCCCCAGCATTTT. Amino acid sequence: CASRIRGNQPQHF.

The V call is TRBV7-2, the J call TRBJ1-4; 9 bases align to TRBD1. Losses at the gene ends were 1 base for V and 6 bases for J; bases not matched to a gene: 6. This CDR3 has 16 amino acids. Germline V gene data show CDR1 as SGHTA and CDR2 as FQGNSA. The CDR3 DNA reads TGTGCCAGCAGCTTAGAAGGGACAGGGAACTATGAAAAACTGTTTTTT. This gives the protein CASSLEGTGNYEKLFF. Filled out from reference TRBV7-2 and TRBJ1-4, the complete variable domain reads GAGVSQSPSNKVTEKGKDVELRCDPISGHTALYWYRQSLGQGLEFLIYFQGNSAPDKSGLPSDRFSAERTGGSVSTLTIQRTQQEDSAVYLCASSLEGTGNYEKLFFGSGTQLSVL.

The count of this clone is one. The genes are TRBV18 and TRBJ1-4, with D uncertain. The CDR3 loop spans 15 amino acids. The V gene's germline CDR1 is KGHSH and CDR2 LQKENI. The ends were cut back, 3 bases at V and 0 bases at J, with 8 bases in the middle. CDR3 DNA sequence: TGTGCCAGCTCACCGTTGGGGACAACTAATGAAAAACTGTTTTTT. This sequence encodes CASSPLGTTNEKLFF.

This clone was seen a single time. The chain employs TRBV28 and TRBJ2-3, with unresolved D. Germline V CDR1 and CDR2: MDHEN, SYDVKM. CDR3 length: 14 amino acids. Trimming took off 6 bases at V and 0 bases at J, with 10 bases between the two ends. CDR3 residues: CASSPPGSTDTQYF. CDR3 DNA: TGTGCCAGCAGCCCTCCCGGGAGCACAGATACGCAGTATTTT.

The gene calls are TRBV30 and TRBJ1-6, with 10 bases lining up with TRBD1. The germline gives CDR1 GTSNPN, CDR2 SVGIG (reference sequence). This CDR3 contains 12 residues. V gave up 7 bases and J gave up 7 bases; unmatched junction bases: 1. In DNA, the CDR3 is TGTGCCTCGGGACAGGGGAATTCACCCCTCCACTTT. Amino acids: CASGQGNSPLHF.

The J gene is TRBJ2-1, the V gene TRBV9, with 7 bases that match TRBD2. From germline, CDR1 is SGDLS and CDR2 YYNGEE. V gave up 4 bases and J gave up 0 bases; unmatched junction bases: 10. The CDR3 contains 17 residues. The CDR3 sequence: CASSQRQRGGSYNEQFF. The CDR3 DNA reads TGTGCCAGCAGCCAAAGGCAGCGGGGCGGCTCCTACAATGAGCAGTTCTTC.

A single count supports this clone. V gene TRBV20-1 combines with J gene TRBJ2-1; no reliable D call. The CDR3 extends over 11 amino acids. Germline lookup yields CDR1 DFQATT and CDR2 SNEGSKA (reference sequence). V was pared by 5 bases and J by 0 bases, with 2 bases between. CDR3 nucleotide sequence: TGCAGTGCTGGCTCCTACAATGAGCAGTTCTTC. It encodes CSAGSYNEQFF.

The rearrangement links TRBV5-1 to TRBJ2-3; 10 bases align to TRBD2. Trimming removed 0 bases from V and 5 bases from J; junction bases left unmatched: 6. The germline V gene encodes CDR1 SGHRS and CDR2 YFSETQ. The length of the CDR3 is 16 residues. CDR3 sequence (DNA): TGCGCCAGCAGCTTGGCCGGTAGCGGGGGGATAGATACGCAGTATTTT. Translating it yields CASSLAGSGGIDTQYF.

The V call is TRBV5-6, the J call TRBJ1-1; D gene unclear. Germline V CDR1 and CDR2: SGHDT, YYEEEE. Trimming took off 2 bases at V and 5 bases at J, with 13 bases between the two ends. CDR3 length equals 14 residues. The CDR3 DNA follows: TGTGCCAGCAGCTTCGGTCAAGGGCAAACTGAAGCTTTCTTT. Its translation: CASSFGQGQTEAFF.

The chain links TRBV6-5 to TRBJ1-1; D unclear. Germline CDR1 reads MNHEY; CDR2 reads SVGAGI. This CDR3 has 11 amino acids. V lost 6 bases, J lost 3 bases, and 5 bases lay in between. CDR3 DNA sequence: TGTGCCAGCAGGGCGGACACTGAAGCTTTCTTT. Protein product: CASRADTEAFF.

This sequence joins TRBV5-1 and TRBJ1-1; no clear D. The CDR3 sequence is 13 residues long. With 0 bases removed from V and 0 bases from J, the gap between germline ends came to 3 bases. The germline CDR1 and CDR2 sequences are SGHRS and YFSETQ. CDR3 sequence reads: CASSLELNTEAFF. Written as DNA, the CDR3 is TGCGCCAGCAGCTTGGAGTTGAACACTGAAGCTTTCTTT.

The rearrangement uses TRBV10-3 and TRBJ1-1; D unclear. The CDR3 loop spans 15 amino acids. Germline V CDR1 and CDR2: ENHRY, SYGVKD. Trimming cost V 3 bases and J 5 bases, with 16 bases left between them. The CDR3 DNA reads as TGTGCCATCAGTGACGTGGCGGATGCTCGGACTGAAGCTTTCTTT. Its translation is CAISDVADARTEAFF.

The chain couples TRBV6-5 to TRBJ1-1, with no clear D. Germline assignment: CDR1 MNHEY and CDR2 SVGAGI. V was shortened by 5 bases and J by 1 base, with 11 bases between the two germline ends. The CDR3 consists of 14 residues. CDR3 DNA sequence: TGTGCCAGCAGTAGAGACGGGTCGAACACTGAAGCTTTCTTT. It is translated as CASSRDGSNTEAFF.

The rearrangement joins TRBV12-3 or TRBV12-4 to TRBJ2-1, with D hard to call. V dropped 2 bases and J dropped 5 bases, with 7 bases sitting between them. This CDR3 contains 13 residues. The CDR3 is CASSLRANNEQFF. CDR3 bases: TGTGCCAGCAGTTTACGGGCAAACAATGAGCAGTTCTTC.

The rearrangement uses TRBV10-1 and TRBJ1-2, with D unresolved. Germline V gives CDR1 WNHNN, CDR2 SYGVQD (reference sequence). The germline V and J ends were trimmed by 5 bases and 0 bases, with 16 bases remaining between them. This CDR3 is 16 amino acids long. For the CDR3, the DNA is TGCGCCAGCAGTCTCCGGGCCGAACTCCCTAACTATGGCTACACCTTC. It translates to CASSLRAELPNYGYTF.

The chain recombines TRBV3-1 (or the pseudogene TRBV3-2) with TRBJ1-1, with TRBD1 identical over 9 bases. Trimming removed 2 bases from V and 4 bases from J; junction bases left unmatched: 5. This CDR3 has 15 amino acids. The V gene's germline CDR1 is LGHDT and CDR2 YNNKEL (reference sequence). The CDR3, as DNA: TGTGCCAGCAGCCAAAAGGACAGGGGTAGCACTGAAGCTTTCTTT. Amino acids: CASSQKDRGSTEAFF.

The chain couples TRBV28 to TRBJ2-2; D gene uncertain. The V end was cut by 2 bases, the J end by 3 bases, with 10 bases between. The CDR3 covers 15 residues. Germline CDR1 reads MDHEN; CDR2 reads SYDVKM. CDR3 nucleotide sequence: TGTGCCAGCAGTTTAGTCCAGGCGGACACCGGGGAGCTGTTTTTT. Encoded protein: CASSLVQADTGELFF.

The chain combines TRBV24-1 with TRBJ1-5; D gene uncertain. V was shortened by 3 bases and J by 5 bases, with 10 bases between the two germline ends. This CDR3 comprises 14 residues. Germline V gene data show CDR1 as KGHDR and CDR2 as SFDVKD. CDR3 in DNA: TGTGCCACCAGTGATCGTACAGCGCATCAGCCCCAGCATTTT. Its protein product is CATSDRTAHQPQHF.

This clone appeared a single time. The chain combines TRBV27 with TRBJ2-2, with D possibly matching TRBD2 (5 bases). Trimming took 0 bases from V and 7 from J, leaving 12 bases between them. This CDR3 region has 15 residues. Germline CDR1 reads MNHEY; CDR2 reads SMNVEV (reference sequence). The CDR3 DNA is TGTGCCAGCAGTTTATCGAAGCTAGCTGGCGGGGAGCTGTTTTTT. Amino acid sequence: CASSLSKLAGGELFF.

The CDR3 region has the DNA TGTGCCATCGTTAAGGACAGGTCATTAGATACGCAGTATTTT. Translation: CAIVKDRSLDTQYF. This sequence joins TRBV10-3 and TRBJ2-3, with 7 bases that match TRBD1. This CDR3 comprises 14 residues. After removal of 8 bases from V and 5 bases from J, the junction contained 10 bases not matched to a gene. Germline lookup yields CDR1 ENHRY and CDR2 SYGVKD.

The V gene is TRBV6-2 or TRBV6-3, the J gene TRBJ1-6; tentatively, D is TRBD1 (5 bases). The V end was cut by 3 bases, the J end by 6 bases, with 9 bases between. Germline CDR1 and CDR2: MNHEY and SVGEGT. This CDR3 spans 14 amino acids. The chain's CDR3 is CASSYEGFNSPLHF. The CDR3 nucleotides read TGTGCCAGCAGTTATGAGGGGTTTAATTCACCCCTCCACTTT.

Only one count was recorded for this clone. The chain carries TRBV7-2 and TRBJ2-2; possibly TRBD2 for D (5 bases). The ends were cut back, 5 bases at V and 4 bases at J, with 11 bases in the middle. This CDR3 comprises 14 residues. Germline CDR1 and CDR2: SGHTA and FQGNSA. CDR3: CASSHTSGTGELFF. CDR3 bases: TGTGCCAGCAGCCATACTAGTGGCACCGGGGAGCTGTTTTTT.

The chain employs TRBV10-3 and TRBJ1-3; possibly TRBD1 for D (5 bases). The CDR3 is made up of 15 amino acids. Germline CDR1 ENHRY, CDR2 SYGVKD. Trimming left V 0 bases short and J 7 bases short, with 13 bases between. The chain's CDR3 is CAISESGAGLNTIYF. Here the CDR3 DNA reads TGTGCCATCAGTGAGTCTGGGGCCGGGCTGAACACCATATATTTT.

The gene calls are TRBV30 and TRBJ1-5; TRBD1 is a possible D gene (5 bases). Germline V gene lookup returns CDR1 GTSNPN and CDR2 SVGIG (reference sequence). This CDR3 comprises 14 residues. V was shortened by 2 bases and J by 1 base, with 9 bases between the two germline ends. The CDR3 nucleotides read TGTGCCTGGAGTTGGGGGAACAGCAATCAGCCCCAGCATTTT. This encodes CAWSWGNSNQPQHF. Looking up the rest from reference TRBV30 and TRBJ1-5 gives the full variable domain: SQTIHQWPATLVQPVGSPLSLECTVEGTSNPNLYWYRQAAGRGLQLLFYSVGIGQISSEVPQNLSASRPQDRQFILSSKKLLLSDSGFYLCAWSWGNSNQPQHFGDGTRLSIL.

This clone occurred once. The chain recombines TRBV30 with TRBJ2-3; tentatively, D is TRBD2 (6 bases). Germline V gene lookup returns CDR1 GTSNPN and CDR2 SVGIG (reference sequence). This CDR3 comprises 14 residues. Trimming removed 3 bases from V and 2 bases from J, with 12 bases in between. The CDR3 sequence: CAWRLGGATDTQYF. CDR3 nucleotide sequence: TGTGCCTGGAGACTCGGAGGGGCCACAGATACGCAGTATTTT.

The genes are TRBV6-5 and TRBJ1-2, with a weak D call TRBD1 (6 bases). From germline, CDR1 is MNHEY and CDR2 SVGAGI. The CDR3 is 13 residues long. The V gene lost 6 bases and the J gene lost 1 base, with 9 bases spanning the gap. The CDR3 sequence is CASRRQDNYGYTF. As DNA, the CDR3 is TGTGCCAGCAGACGACAGGATAACTATGGCTACACCTTC.

The sample holds a few counts of this clone. The rearrangement links TRBV29-1 to TRBJ1-5; D might be TRBD1 (5 bases). Trimming pared 4 bases from V and 1 base from J, leaving 14 bases between. The CDR3 runs to 15 residues. Germline CDR1 is SQVTM and CDR2 is ANQGSEA. The CDR3 DNA reads TGCAGCGTTGGAGGGTTGGCAGGGAGCAATCAGCCCCAGCATTTT. This sequence encodes CSVGGLAGSNQPQHF.